Below are 8 T cell receptor beta chains sequenced from a single sample in a study of blood T cell repertoires in COVID-19. Only in-frame clones appear in the TCRdb table, and some are missing; sequencing was by immunoSEQ multiplex PCR. The repertoire consists of tens of thousands of clones, with about 81% occurring once and the leading ten covering roughly 13%. What was sequenced was peripheral blood. The receptors shown here come from a woman aged 80 or over with acute or convalescent COVID-19.

This chain uses TRBV2 with TRBJ1-1; D unresolved. Germline V CDR1 and CDR2: SNHLY, FYNNEI. The CDR3 has 12 residues. V was clipped by 5 bases and J by 6 bases, with 10 bases between them. CDR3 nucleotides: TGTGCCAGCAGTTCTGACTTGGCTGAAGCTTTCTTT. This codes for CASSSDLAEAFF. The whole variable domain, remainder taken from reference TRBV2 and TRBJ1-1, is EPEVTQTPSHQVTQMGQEVILRCVPISNHLYFYWYRQILGQKVEFLVSFYNNEISEKSEIFDDQFSVERPDGSNFTLKIRSTKLEDSAMYFCASSSDLAEAFFGQGTRLTVV.

V usage is TRBV19 and J usage is TRBJ1-2; TRBD1 is a possible D gene (6 bases). CDR3 length: 13 residues. Germline-derived CDR1 and CDR2 are LNHDA and SQIVND (reference sequence). Trimming took 9 bases from V and 0 from J, leaving 11 bases between them. The CDR3 region is CASADRANYGYTF. CDR3 nucleotide sequence: TGTGCCAGCGCGGACAGAGCTAACTATGGCTACACCTTC.

This chain joins TRBV6-5 and TRBJ1-2, with unresolved D. This CDR3 region has 13 residues. V was shortened by 4 bases and J by 6 bases, with 12 bases between the two germline ends. Germline assignment: CDR1 MNHEY and CDR2 SVGAGI. The CDR3 region is CASSSRGGHGYTF. DNA for the CDR3: TGTGCCAGCAGTTCGCGGGGAGGGCATGGCTACACCTTC.

V usage is TRBV5-6 and J usage is TRBJ2-3; 7 bases agree with TRBD2. This CDR3 spans 15 amino acids. The germline V gene encodes CDR1 SGHDT and CDR2 YYEEEE. With V trimmed by 1 base and J by 4 bases, 6 bases remained unmatched. The CDR3 sequence: CASSLRGGFADTQYF. The CDR3 nucleotides are TGTGCCAGCAGCTTGAGGGGAGGGTTCGCAGATACGCAGTATTTT.

This clone appeared a few times. DNA of the CDR3: TGTGCCAGCAGTTTGGGAGTAGGCGGAGGAGATACGCAGTATTTT. Protein product: CASSLGVGGGDTQYF. This sequence joins TRBV27 and TRBJ2-3, with D perhaps matching TRBD2 (5 bases). Trimming took off 3 bases at V and 5 bases at J, with 15 bases between the two ends. The germline V gene has CDR1 MNHEY and CDR2 SMNVEV (reference sequence). This CDR3 comprises 15 residues.

This clone is a singleton in its sample. The gene calls are TRBV12-3 or TRBV12-4 and TRBJ2-4; a weak D match, TRBD1 (7 bases). The CDR3 length is 13 residues. Trimming pared 3 bases from V and 8 bases from J, leaving 11 bases between. The CDR3 region has the DNA TGTGCCAGCAGTTTCGACAGGGAGGACATTCAGTACTTC. It encodes CASSFDREDIQYF.

The V call is TRBV28, the J call TRBJ2-7, with TRBD1 identical over 7 bases. The CDR3 sequence is 13 residues long. The junction had 4 bases not matched to a gene; V was cut back by 6 bases and J by 2 bases. Per the germline V gene, CDR1 is MDHEN and CDR2 is SYDVKM. The CDR3 nucleotides read TGTGCCAGCAGACAGGGGCCTGCCTACGAGCAGTACTTC. Encoded protein: CASRQGPAYEQYF.

The rearrangement uses TRBV5-1 and TRBJ2-1; maybe TRBD2 (5 bases). V was cut by 4 bases and J by 4 bases, with 12 bases left in between. Germline-derived CDR1 and CDR2 are SGHRS and YFSETQ. The CDR3 is 14 residues long. CDR3 nucleotides: TGCGCCAGCAGCCCGATGGACTTATACAATGAGCAGTTCTTC. Protein product: CASSPMDLYNEQFF.